A selection of T cell receptor beta chains follows, all from one sample in a study of cytomegalovirus exposure and HLA in healthy donors. The table came from immunoSEQ multiplex PCR; TCRdb's copy has only in-frame clones and leaves some out. This table has about 180,000 clones, around 79% appearing once. The sample consisted of PBMCs. These receptors all come from a woman between 40 and 55 years old in good health and CMV-seronegative. The CDR3 runs from the conserved cysteine through the conserved F or W. The D gene is left open where the match is weak. Rows may omit the clone size; those that give it use once, few, many or a size class.

V gene,D gene,clone size,J gene,CDR3 protein,CDR3 DNA
TRBV7-8,-,-,TRBJ1-1,CASSLVERAGLAFF,TGTGCCAGCAGCTTAGTTGAGAGGGCGGGACTAGCTTTCTTT
TRBV19,-,-,TRBJ1-5,CASSIPGGGQPQHF,TGTGCCAGTAGTATACCGGGGGGAGGACAGCCCCAGCATTTT
TRBV11-2,-,few,TRBJ1-4,CASSPRFGGLFF,TGTGCCAGCAGCCCTCGGTTCGGCGGACTGTTTTTT
TRBV28,-,-,TRBJ1-3,CASSSSGTGNTIYF,TGTGCCAGCAGTTCCTCGGGGACTGGAAACACCATATATTTT
TRBV6-6,TRBD1,-,TRBJ2-5,CASSWTGGFQETQYF,TGTGCCAGCAGTTGGACAGGGGGCTTTCAAGAGACCCAGTACTTC
TRBV18,-,-,TRBJ1-5,CASSPLAGTHQPQHF,TGTGCCAGCTCACCCTTGGCGGGGACCCACCAGCCCCAGCATTTT
TRBV18,-,once,TRBJ1-3,CASSPDAGVRNTIYF,TGTGCCAGCTCACCCGACGCAGGGGTTCGAAACACCATATATTTT
TRBV10-3,-,few,TRBJ1-1,CAISESQGYTEAFF,TGTGCCATCAGTGAGTCACAGGGTTATACTGAAGCTTTCTTT
TRBV6-5,TRBD2,once,TRBJ2-5,CASSQRGGTETQYF,TGTGCCAGCAGCCAACGCGGGGGGACGGAGACCCAGTACTTC
TRBV30,-,-,TRBJ1-5,CAWSAGGVFNQPQHF,TGTGCCTGGAGTGCTGGGGGGGTATTCAATCAGCCCCAGCATTTT
TRBV5-4,-,-,TRBJ2-7,CASSPGDSYEQYF,TGTGCCAGCAGCCCAGGGGACTCCTACGAGCAGTACTTC
TRBV11-3,TRBD1,-,TRBJ2-7,CASSSTGFEQYF,TGTGCCAGCAGCTCGACAGGGTTTGAGCAGTACTTC
TRBV19,TRBD2,-,TRBJ2-1,CASSLVTSGSFENEQFF,TGTGCCAGTAGTTTAGTGACTAGCGGGAGCTTTGAGAATGAGCAGTTCTTC
TRBV28,-,-,TRBJ1-1,CASSSPREGVGTEAFF,TGTGCCAGCAGTTCCCCTAGAGAGGGAGTAGGTACTGAAGCTTTCTTT
TRBV5-1,TRBD1,-,TRBJ1-4,CASSHQGQGATNEKLFF,TGCGCCAGCAGCCACCAGGGACAGGGGGCAACTAATGAAAAACTGTTTTTT
TRBV7-8,-,-,TRBJ1-5,CASSLERSRSNQPQHF,TGTGCCAGCAGCTTAGAACGGAGCCGAAGCAATCAGCCCCAGCATTTT
TRBV6-5,TRBD2,-,TRBJ2-1,CASEGFSGGANEQFF,TGTGCCAGCGAAGGGTTTAGCGGGGGGGCGAATGAGCAGTTCTTC
TRBV11-3,TRBD1,once,TRBJ1-2,CASSSPRGRLNGYTF,TGTGCCAGCAGCTCACCCAGGGGGCGCTTGAATGGCTACACCTTC
TRBV6-5,TRBD1,-,TRBJ1-5,CASSATGGTDQPQHF,TGTGCCAGCAGTGCCACAGGGGGAACAGATCAGCCCCAGCATTTT
TRBV6-5,-,few,TRBJ1-1,CASSYTGLGEAFF,TGTGCCAGCAGTTACACCGGACTTGGTGAAGCTTTCTTT
TRBV7-2,TRBD2,-,TRBJ2-3,CASSPVAGGTDTQYF,TGTGCCAGCAGCCCCGTAGCGGGGGGCACAGATACGCAGTATTTT
TRBV5-4,-,-,TRBJ2-2,CASSLEPTGELFF,TGTGCCAGCAGCTTGGAGCCCACCGGGGAGCTGTTTTTT
TRBV6-6,-,-,TRBJ1-1,CASTREGRGIEAFF,TGTGCCAGCACTAGGGAGGGGAGAGGAATAGAAGCTTTCTTT
TRBV27,TRBD1,-,TRBJ1-5,CASSLGTALTFGQPQHF,TGTGCCAGCAGTTTAGGGACAGCCCTTACTTTCGGTCAGCCCCAGCATTTT
TRBV30,TRBD2,-,TRBJ2-3,CACPTWGGSSTDTQYF,TGTGCCTGTCCGACTTGGGGGGGATCTAGCACAGATACGCAGTATTTT
TRBV6-5,-,-,TRBJ1-5,CASSPGQPNQPQHF,TGTGCCAGCAGCCCCGGACAGCCCAATCAGCCCCAGCATTTT
TRBV19,-,-,TRBJ1-1,CASSIQMNTEAFF,TGTGCCAGTAGTATTCAGATGAACACTGAAGCTTTCTTT
TRBV14,-,-,TRBJ2-7,CASSQFATPSYEQYF,TGTGCCAGCAGCCAATTCGCGACACCATCCTACGAGCAGTACTTC
TRBV30,-,-,TRBJ1-6,CAWSTGSSYNSPLHF,TGTGCCTGGAGTACAGGGAGCTCCTATAATTCACCCCTCCACTTT
TRBV5-1,-,-,TRBJ1-1,CASSLVQEQSEAFF,TGCGCCAGCAGCTTGGTACAGGAGCAGAGTGAAGCTTTCTTT
TRBV28,TRBD2,-,TRBJ2-3,CASSLGLGLAGHTDTQYF,TGTGCCAGCAGTTTAGGCCTAGGGCTAGCGGGACACACAGATACGCAGTATTTT